This T cell receptor beta chain was obtained from a study of T cell repertoires in cytomegalovirus infection. Whole-study context: It can be stated that public TCR beta signatures indicated CMV infection as well as a matching HLA type.

TCRdb redid the calling of the reads with MiXCR, one entry per CDR3 protein. The sample has more than 150,000 distinct CDR3 sequences; roughly 20% are singletons. Details on this clonotype: What it binds is not known.

Germline assignment: CDR1 DFQATT and CDR2 SNEGSKA (reference sequence). The CDR3 runs to 13 residues. V gave up 4 bases and J gave up 4 bases; unmatched junction bases: 3. Findings of the study overall: The cumulative frequency of public TCR beta families identified carriers of CMV plus the relevant HLA. Ex vivo responses were dominated by HLA-C-restricted CMV-specific TCR beta clonotypes.

The sample consisted of PBMCs. The chain couples TRBV20-1 to TRBJ2-3; 9 bases align to TRBD1. The source is a human donor in good health (CMV status not recorded). Some clones in this sample may be carry-over from other donors' samples. CDR3 amino acids: CSAIRDRADTQYF. The CDR3 bases are TGCAGTGCTATACGGGACAGGGCAGATACGCAGTATTTT.